The source of this T cell receptor (beta chain) is a study of blood T cell repertoires in COVID-19. About the study: Nucleic acid was either cDNA or gDNA, and it came from T cells, B-cell-depleted T cells, or PBMCs.

Data came from immunoSEQ multiplex PCR; TCRdb stores just in-frame clones and leaves some out. Among roughly 300,000 clones, 85% to 90% were seen once, and the ten largest hold about 4.1%. The germline V gene has CDR1 MNHEY and CDR2 SVGAGI. Trimming cost V 2 bases and J 5 bases, with 9 bases left between them. This CDR3 spans 13 amino acids. This TCR was recovered from a man under 40 who had recovered from COVID-19. The J gene is TRBJ2-5, the V gene TRBV6-5; a possible D gene is TRBD1 (5 bases). Sequencing input: PBMCs or T cells enriched from blood (not recorded which). The CDR3 sequence: CASSYDRLETQYF. The CDR3 DNA reads as TGTGCCAGCAGTTACGACAGATTGGAGACCCAGTACTTC.